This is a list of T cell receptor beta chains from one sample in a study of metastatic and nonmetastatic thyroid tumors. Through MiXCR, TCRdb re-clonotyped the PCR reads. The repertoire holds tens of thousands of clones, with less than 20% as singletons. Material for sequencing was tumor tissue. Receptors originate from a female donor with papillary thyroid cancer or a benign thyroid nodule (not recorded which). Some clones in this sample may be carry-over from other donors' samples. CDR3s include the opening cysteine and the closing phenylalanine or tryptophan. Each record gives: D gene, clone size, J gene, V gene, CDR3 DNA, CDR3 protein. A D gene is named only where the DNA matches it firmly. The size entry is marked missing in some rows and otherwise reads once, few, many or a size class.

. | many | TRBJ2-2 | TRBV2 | TGTGCCAGCACCAAGACCGGGGACACCGGGGAGCTGTTTTTT | CASTKTGDTGELFF
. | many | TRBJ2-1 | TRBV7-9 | TGTGCCAGCAGCCCTCCAGGGCACTCGTACAATGAGCAGTTCTTC | CASSPPGHSYNEQFF
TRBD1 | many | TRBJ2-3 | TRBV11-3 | TGTGCCAGCAGCGCAGGGGACAGGTCCACAGATACGCAGTATTTT | CASSAGDRSTDTQYF
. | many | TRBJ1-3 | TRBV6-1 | TGTGCCAGCAGTGAAAATTTATGGGGGGCGTGGGGAAACACCATATATTTT | CASSENLWGAWGNTIYF
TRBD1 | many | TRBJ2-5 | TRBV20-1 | TGCAGTGCTAGAGCGGCAAACAGGGGTCGAGAGACCCAGTACTTC | CSARAANRGRETQYF
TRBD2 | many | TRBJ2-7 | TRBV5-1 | TGCGCCAGCAGCCCGGGACTAGCGGGAGGGGTGAAGGGCGAGCAGTACTTC | CASSPGLAGGVKGEQYF
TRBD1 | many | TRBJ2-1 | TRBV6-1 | TGTGCCAGCACTAGGGGACAGGGAGTGTATGAGCAGTTCTTC | CASTRGQGVYEQFF
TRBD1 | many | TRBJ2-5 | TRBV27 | TGTGCCAGCAGTTCCGGAAAGAATAGGGGGCGCGAGACCCAGTACTTC | CASSSGKNRGRETQYF
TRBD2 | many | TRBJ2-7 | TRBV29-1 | TGCAGCGTTGCTAGCGGGAGGGCCTCGGAGCAGTACTTC | CSVASGRASEQYF
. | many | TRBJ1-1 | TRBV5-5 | TGTGCCAGCAGCCGTGACAGTCGTACCCAGAACACTGAAGCTTTCTTT | CASSRDSRTQNTEAFF
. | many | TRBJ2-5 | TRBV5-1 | TGCGCCAGCAGCTTAAAAGGGGGGGCGGTCCAAGAGACCCAGTACTTC | CASSLKGGAVQETQYF
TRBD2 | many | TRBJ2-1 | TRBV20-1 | TGCAGTGCTAGATCCCTGGCGGGAGATTACAATGAGCAGTTCTTC | CSARSLAGDYNEQFF
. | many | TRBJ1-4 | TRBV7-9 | TGTGCCAGCAGCTCGGACGGAACTAATGAAAAACTGTTTTTT | CASSSDGTNEKLFF
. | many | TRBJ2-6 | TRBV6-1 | TGTGCCAGCAGGGACAGCTCTGGGGCCAACGTCCTGACTTTC | CASRDSSGANVLTF
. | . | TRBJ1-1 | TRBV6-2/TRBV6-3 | TGTGCCAGCAGTTCTAATACAGGCACTAACTGGATGAACACTGAAGCTTTCTTT | CASSSNTGTNWMNTEAFF
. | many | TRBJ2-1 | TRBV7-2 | TGTGCCAGCAGCGGAGGGACCACTTACAATGAGCAGTTCTTC | CASSGGTTYNEQFF
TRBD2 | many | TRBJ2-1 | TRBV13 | TGTGCCAGCAGCCCGAAATTCGTGGCTAGCGGAGGGAATGAGCAGTTCTTC | CASSPKFVASGGNEQFF
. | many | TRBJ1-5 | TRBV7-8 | TGTGCCAGCAGCTTAAGGGGACTCCCGCCCGATCAGCCCCAGCATTTT | CASSLRGLPPDQPQHF
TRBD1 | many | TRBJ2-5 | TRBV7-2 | TGTGCCAGCAGCTCTGGACAGGCAGAGACCCAGTACTTC | CASSSGQAETQYF
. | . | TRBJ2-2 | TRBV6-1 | TGTGCCAGCACCCAGTCCGGGTTTGTGGAGCTGTTTTTT | CASTQSGFVELFF
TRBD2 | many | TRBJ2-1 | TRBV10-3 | TGTGCCATCAACCCAAATAGCGGGAGCCCCTACAATGAGCAGTTCTTC | CAINPNSGSPYNEQFF
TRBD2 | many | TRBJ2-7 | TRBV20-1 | TGCAGTGCTAGAGATGGGGCTAGCGGGAGCCACGAGCAGTACTTC | CSARDGASGSHEQYF
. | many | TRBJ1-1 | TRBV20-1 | TGCAGTGCTAGAGATCGGTGGCAGGGGAACACTGAAGCTTTCTTT | CSARDRWQGNTEAFF